This TCR beta chain was sequenced in a study of Graves' ophthalmopathy and Graves' hyperthyroidism. Study-wide results and caveats: Most thyroid-expanded clonotypes exceeding 0.001 frequency were also found in blood. Stable hyperthyroidism and ophthalmopathy were told apart by a 13-signature model, which achieved 85% to 90% sensitivity and around 80% specificity.

Per the germline V gene, CDR1 is MGHRA and CDR2 is YSYEKL. V was cut by 4 bases and J by 5 bases, with 14 bases left in between. The CDR3 totals 14 residues. As regards this clonotype: Antigen: not known.

The source of the PBMCs was over 8.5 ml of fresh peripheral blood. The authors amplified TCR beta CDR3 regions, and they did so from RNA transcripts for repertoire sequencing. The first-round RT-PCR employed HTBI primers together with the Qiagen OneStep RT-PCR kit. A multiplex PCR was then performed as the second round. TCRdb analysed the multiplex PCR reads with MiXCR anew, one entry per CDR3 protein. Among about 700,000 distinct CDR3 sequences listed, over 40% were seen once. Source material: peripheral blood. J is TRBJ2-5 and V is TRBV4-1; possible D gene TRBD2, 7 bases. This TCR came from an adult man with Graves' ophthalmopathy. The CDR3 DNA is TGCGCCAGCAGCCCGGGGGGCCAGGCGGAGACCCAGTACTTC. This translates into CASSPGGQAETQYF.